The 23 T cell receptor beta chains in this list originate from one sample, sequenced in a study of control samples from healthy donors and cancer patients. Assay: immunoSEQ multiplex PCR; the TCRdb copy retains only in-frame clones and omits some. The sample carries 120,000 to 150,000 clones, about 89% recorded once. The material sequenced was blood. These receptors came from a man younger than 40 in good health.

The chain carries TRBV18 and TRBJ2-5; D uncertain. CDR3 length: 11 amino acids. V lost 5 bases and J lost 2, with 3 bases in between. The V gene's germline CDR1 is KGHSH and CDR2 LQKENI. The CDR3 reads CASSLQETQYF. In DNA form, the CDR3 reads TGTGCCAGCTCATTACAAGAGACCCAGTACTTC.

The CDR3 bases are TGTGCCAGCAGTTCCGCCGGGGGCGGGTTGTGGAATGAGCAGTTCTTC. This sequence encodes CASSSAGGGLWNEQFF. The V call is TRBV7-2, the J call TRBJ2-1; perhaps D is TRBD1 or TRBD2 (6 bases each). V shed 6 bases and J shed 7 bases, with 22 bases lying between them. The CDR3 totals 16 residues. Germline V CDR1 and CDR2: SGHTA, FQGNSA. The variable domain in full, with the rest retrieved from reference TRBV7-2 and TRBJ2-1, is GAGVSQSPSNKVTEKGKDVELRCDPISGHTALYWYRQSLGQGLEFLIYFQGNSAPDKSGLPSDRFSAERTGGSVSTLTIQRTQQEDSAVYLCASSSAGGGLWNEQFFGPGTRLTVL.

The CDR3 DNA reads TGTGCCAGCAGCCTACAGGGGTACCAAGAGACCCAGTACTTC. This gives the protein CASSLQGYQETQYF. V usage is TRBV5-4 and J usage is TRBJ2-5, with 7 positions matching TRBD1. With 4 bases clipped from V and 0 bases from J, the junction kept 3 bases outside the gene matches. The germline CDR1 and CDR2 sequences are SGHNT and YYREEE (reference sequence). The CDR3 is made up of 14 amino acids. The full variable domain, rest sourced from reference TRBV5-4 and TRBJ2-5, is ETGVTQSPTHLIKTRGQQVTLRCSSQSGHNTVSWYQQALGQGPQFIFQYYREEENGRGNFPPRFSGLQFPNYSSELNVNALELDDSALYLCASSLQGYQETQYFGPGTRLLVL.

The chain employs TRBV5-5 and TRBJ2-2, with D unresolved. This CDR3 has 16 residues. Germline assignment: CDR1 SGHKS and CDR2 YYEKEE (reference sequence). Trimming took 4 bases from V and 4 from J, leaving 17 bases between them. The CDR3 nucleotides are TGTGCCAGCAGCCTCCTGGGCAGGAAGATCACCGGGGAGCTGTTTTTT. Its protein product is CASSLLGRKITGELFF.

The CDR3 bases are TGTGCCAGCAGCCAACAGGGTATTCAGCCCCAGCATTTT. This encodes CASSQQGIQPQHF. The chain recombines TRBV3-1 (or the pseudogene TRBV3-2) with TRBJ1-5, with D tentatively TRBD1 (5 bases). Per the germline V gene, CDR1 is LGHDT and CDR2 is YNNKEL (reference sequence). The CDR3 sequence is 13 residues long. V shed 2 bases and J shed 6 bases, with 8 bases lying between them.

This sequence joins TRBV7-6 and TRBJ1-6; possible D gene TRBD1, 6 bases. Between the trimmed V and J ends, which lost 5 bases and 13 bases, there was a span of 12 bases. The CDR3 has 12 amino acids. The germline gives CDR1 SGHVS, CDR2 FNYEAQ. The CDR3 sequence is CASSTGNSPLHF. CDR3 coding DNA: TGTGCCAGCAGCACAGGGAACTCCCCCCTCCACTTT.

As for this clone: Additional DNA sequences in this sample encode the identical CDR3. The J gene is TRBJ1-5, the V gene TRBV18, with D maybe TRBD1 (5 bases). CDR1 KGHSH and CDR2 LQKENI come from the germline V gene. The CDR3 consists of 15 residues. V was clipped by 0 bases and J by 6 bases, with 12 bases between them. CDR3 amino acids: CASSPPGRAGQPQHF. DNA for the CDR3: TGTGCCAGCTCACCACCGGGCAGGGCCGGTCAGCCCCAGCATTTT.

The chain has TRBV5-8 and TRBJ2-1; the match to TRBD2 covers 7 bases. This CDR3 contains 19 residues. Losses at the gene ends were 6 bases for V and 9 bases for J; bases not matched to a gene: 27. Germline values: CDR1 SGHTS, CDR2 YDEGEE. The CDR3 DNA follows: TGTGCCAGCAACCCCGTTGTTTGGGGGTGGTCTAGCGGCGTTGGTGAGCAGTTCTTC. It specifies CASNPVVWGWSSGVGEQFF.

Only one count was recorded for this clone. The chain combines TRBV19 with TRBJ1-5, with no clear D. This CDR3 contains 12 residues. V lost 4 bases, J lost 4 bases, and 5 bases lay in between. CDR1 LNHDA and CDR2 SQIVND come from the germline V gene (reference sequence). The CDR3 sequence: CASSTRNQPQHF. CDR3 bases: TGTGCCAGTAGTACTAGAAATCAGCCCCAGCATTTT.

The rearrangement joins TRBV19 to TRBJ2-3, with 7 bases lining up with TRBD2. The CDR3 sequence is 19 residues long. Germline V gene data show CDR1 as LNHDA and CDR2 as SQIVND (reference sequence). Trimming took 9 bases from V and 1 from J; bases not matched to a gene: 22. As DNA, the CDR3 is TGTGCCAGATATATGCCGGGGGGAAAGGGCATACGGGGCACAGATACGCAGTATTTT. Encoded protein: CARYMPGGKGIRGTDTQYF.

This rearrangement joins TRBV27 to TRBJ2-6; 12 bases match TRBD1. Per the germline V gene, CDR1 is MNHEY and CDR2 is SMNVEV (reference sequence). V shed 2 bases and J 4 bases; nucleotides not matched to a gene: 15. The CDR3 contains 21 residues. The chain's CDR3 is CASSLVPIRDRGPSGANVLTF. In DNA, the CDR3 is TGTGCCAGCAGTTTAGTTCCGATCCGGGACAGGGGGCCATCCGGGGCCAACGTCCTGACTTTC. Full variable domain (rest looked up from reference TRBV27 and TRBJ2-6): EAQVTQNPRYLITVTGKKLTVTCSQNMNHEYMSWYRQDPGLGLRQIYYSMNVEVTDKGDVPEGYKVSRKEKRNFPLILESPSPNQTSLYFCASSLVPIRDRGPSGANVLTFGAGSRLTVL.

V usage is TRBV11-3 and J usage is TRBJ2-3; weak D call: TRBD2 (6 bases). CDR1 is SGHNT and CDR2 is YENEEA in the germline V gene. Trimming cost V 0 bases and J 1 base, with 11 bases left between them. CDR3 size: 16 residues. The CDR3 sequence is CASSLDGRGGTDTQYF. The CDR3 DNA is TGTGCCAGCAGCTTAGATGGGCGGGGAGGCACAGATACGCAGTATTTT.

The chain employs TRBV29-1 and TRBJ2-7; tentative D call: TRBD1 (6 bases). V dropped 6 bases and J dropped 5 bases, with 14 bases sitting between them. The CDR3 sequence is 12 residues long. In germline, CDR1 is SQVTM, CDR2 ANQGSEA. The CDR3 is CSVTTGPHEQYF. The DNA for the CDR3 is TGCAGCGTAACCACAGGGCCCCACGAGCAGTACTTC.

Written as DNA, the CDR3 is TGTGCCAGCAGTCTTCCCACTCGGGAGAATGAAAAACTGTTTTTT. This encodes CASSLPTRENEKLFF. This sequence joins TRBV7-9 and TRBJ1-4; D is unresolved. This CDR3 contains 15 residues. Germline V gene data show CDR1 as SEHNR and CDR2 as FQNEAQ (reference sequence). V was trimmed by 6 bases and J by 5 bases, leaving 16 bases between them.

The rearrangement uses TRBV5-1 and TRBJ2-5; D unclear. This CDR3 region has 16 residues. The V gene's germline CDR1 is SGHRS and CDR2 YFSETQ. With 4 bases removed from V and 5 bases from J, the gap between germline ends came to 21 bases. CDR3 nucleotides: TGCGCCAGCAGCAGGGAACAGAGTGCTGTGGAGGAGACCCAGTACTTC. Translation: CASSREQSAVEETQYF.

V is TRBV6-2 or TRBV6-3 and J is TRBJ1-5, with unresolved D. Trimming pared 4 bases from V and 0 bases from J, leaving 7 bases between. The V gene's germline CDR1 is MNHEY and CDR2 SVGEGT. This CDR3 is 14 amino acids long. In DNA form, the CDR3 reads TGTGCCAGCAGTTCTTCTAATAGCAATCAGCCCCAGCATTTT. Its translation: CASSSSNSNQPQHF.

V and J are TRBV7-2 and TRBJ1-3; 8 bases agree with TRBD1. The V segment lost 4 bases and the J segment 9 bases; nucleotides outside the gene matches: 8. In germline, CDR1 is SGHTA, CDR2 FQGNSA. This CDR3 is built from 14 residues. CDR3 sequence: CASSSQTGAGTIYF. The CDR3 DNA follows: TGTGCCAGCAGCTCCCAGACAGGGGCTGGCACCATATATTTT.

This chain connects TRBV3-1 (or the pseudogene TRBV3-2) to TRBJ2-2, with D unclear. From germline, CDR1 is LGHDT and CDR2 YNNKEL (reference sequence). This CDR3 region has 20 residues. Trimming pared 1 base from V and 2 bases from J, leaving 23 bases between. The CDR3 is CASSQGVLPDKYLNTGELFF. The CDR3, as DNA: TGTGCCAGCAGCCAAGGGGTCCTTCCTGACAAATACTTAAACACCGGGGAGCTGTTTTTT.

The chain is built from TRBV7-3 and TRBJ1-1; D may be TRBD1 (6 bases). Germline V gene lookup returns CDR1 SGHTA and CDR2 FQGTGA. The length of the CDR3 is 14 residues. The V and J ends lost 3 bases and 4 bases respectively, with 12 bases between them. CDR3: CASSLYQGSTEAFF. In nucleotides, the CDR3 is TGTGCCAGCAGCTTGTATCAGGGGAGCACTGAAGCTTTCTTT.

V usage is TRBV5-5 and J usage is TRBJ1-2; D unclear. The CDR3 is made up of 15 amino acids. CDR1 and CDR2 from the germline V gene are SGHKS and YYEKEE (reference sequence). V gave up 0 bases and J gave up 2 bases, with 11 bases separating them. The CDR3 reads CASSLDPLTNYGYTF. CDR3 sequence (DNA): TGTGCCAGCAGCTTGGATCCGCTGACGAACTATGGCTACACCTTC.

As for this clone: At one boundary the junction diverges from the germline segment, which might be a read error. V is TRBV28 and J is TRBJ2-1, with 9 bases lining up with TRBD1. This CDR3 comprises 12 residues. CDR1 is MDHEN, CDR2 SYDVKM, per germline. This CDR3 is CASSLSQGAQFF. The DNA for the CDR3 is TGTGCCAGCAGCTTATCACAGGGGGCCCAGTTCTTC. The full variable domain, its missing parts supplied by reference TRBV28 and TRBJ2-1, is DVKVTQSSRYLVKRTGEKVFLECVQDMDHENMFWYRQDPGLGLRLIYFSYDVKMKEKGDIPEGYSVSREKKERFSLILESASTNQTSMYLCASSLSQGAQFFGPGTRLTVL.

V is TRBV7-2 and J is TRBJ1-3, with D uncertain. The CDR3 sequence is 13 residues long. The germline V and J ends were trimmed by 7 bases and 4 bases, with 11 bases remaining between them. Germline values: CDR1 SGHTA, CDR2 FQGNSA. The CDR3 coding sequence is TGTGCCAGCATCGAGTCGGGGGGAAACACCATATATTTT. Amino acid sequence: CASIESGGNTIYF.

V and J are TRBV18 and TRBJ2-2; TRBD2 matches at 9 bases. This CDR3 has 16 residues. V trimming: 2 bases; J trimming: 4 bases; junction bases outside the gene matches: 5. Germline V CDR1 and CDR2: KGHSH, LQKENI. This CDR3 reads CASSPVAGATTGELFF. CDR3 coding DNA: TGTGCCAGCTCACCAGTAGCGGGGGCTACCACCGGGGAGCTGTTTTTT.